This paragraph covers one TCR beta chain sequence. Authors' methods: Reference gene primers were amplified, and this amplification served to estimate nucleated cell counts. Measured with immunoSEQ multiplex PCR; TCRdb has only the in-frame clones, and not every one. The V and J calls and the clone size are those of that table, but D and trimming were determined from the DNA. The sample lists about 53,000 clones, roughly 77% occurring once. These data are taken from a study of blood T cell repertoires in COVID-19. For the study at large: COVID-19 samples from acute and convalescent phases originated in the United States, Italy and Spain. PBMCs, B-cell-depleted T cells, or T cells provided the cDNA or gDNA that made up the material.

The TCR comes from a man between 65 and 85 years old with active or convalescent COVID-19. The sequencing sample was made of peripheral blood.

The CDR3 DNA is TGTGCCAGCAGCTCGGGACAGGGGATCGGCACTAATGAAAAACTGTTTTTT. It encodes CASSSGQGIGTNEKLFF. The rearrangement uses TRBV7-9 and TRBJ1-4; TRBD1 aligns across 10 bases. Germline V gives CDR1 SEHNR, CDR2 FQNEAQ (reference sequence). Germline trimming cut 4 bases from V and 2 bases from J; bases unmatched to any gene: 7. The CDR3 runs to 17 residues.